Each of the 32 T cell receptor beta chains below was sequenced from the same sample in a study of T cell changes during pregnancy in multiple sclerosis. Using immunoSEQ multiplex PCR, the repertoire was profiled, and TCRdb retains in-frame clones only, with some absent. The sample has tens of thousands of clones, about nine tenths seen once. Sequenced material: CD8+ T cells from peripheral blood mononuclear cells, taken in the second trimester of pregnancy. The receptors were gathered from a female donor with multiple sclerosis, enrolled in a pregnancy study.

This chain links TRBV29-1 with TRBJ2-3; TRBD2 aligns across 9 bases. The CDR3 covers 14 residues. With 4 bases clipped from V and 2 bases from J, the junction kept 4 bases outside the gene matches. CDR1 SQVTM and CDR2 ANQGSEA come from the germline V gene. For the CDR3, the DNA is TGCAGCGTTGCTCTAGCGGGATACACAGATACGCAGTATTTT. Its translation is CSVALAGYTDTQYF.

The chain links TRBV9 to TRBJ2-5; D is perhaps TRBD2 (7 bases). The CDR3 runs to 15 residues. The germline gives CDR1 SGDLS, CDR2 YYNGEE. With 2 bases removed from V and 1 base from J, the gap between germline ends came to 12 bases. CDR3 in amino acids: CASSVGGQVQETQYF. The CDR3 DNA is TGTGCCAGCAGCGTGGGGGGGCAGGTCCAAGAGACCCAGTACTTC.

The chain couples TRBV30 to TRBJ2-7; D is possibly TRBD2 (7 bases). This CDR3 contains 14 residues. Trimming pared 3 bases from V and 2 bases from J, leaving 14 bases between. Germline V gives CDR1 GTSNPN, CDR2 SVGIG (reference sequence). The CDR3 loop is CAWRITGRAYEQYF. CDR3 DNA: TGTGCCTGGAGGATAACAGGGAGGGCCTACGAGCAGTACTTC.

CDR3 amino acids: CASSFGTGYGTPQHF. Here the CDR3 DNA reads TGTGCCAGCAGCTTCGGAACAGGCTATGGAACGCCCCAGCATTTT. This chain connects TRBV5-6 to TRBJ1-5; TRBD1 might be the D (5 bases). Germline values: CDR1 SGHDT, CDR2 YYEEEE. CDR3 length: 15 amino acids. V was clipped by 2 bases and J by 9 bases, with 18 bases between them.

J is TRBJ2-5 and V is TRBV7-3; 7 nucleotides align to TRBD2. Germline V lookup: CDR1 SGHTA, CDR2 FQGTGA. Trimming cost V 1 base and J 7 bases; bases outside gene matches: 12. The CDR3 covers 16 residues. The CDR3, as DNA: TGTGCCAGCAGCTTAAGTTGGGGGGAGGGCGAGGGGACCCAGTACTTC. Translation gives CASSLSWGEGEGTQYF.

V gene TRBV7-9 combines with J gene TRBJ2-5; the D gene is possibly TRBD1 (6 bases). The V gene's germline CDR1 is SEHNR and CDR2 FQNEAQ (reference sequence). Trimming pared 1 base from V and 5 bases from J, leaving 17 bases between. This CDR3 has 16 amino acids. The chain's CDR3 is CASSLVGRRQGETQYF. The CDR3 nucleotides are TGTGCCAGCAGCTTAGTAGGCAGGAGGCAGGGGGAGACCCAGTACTTC. The whole variable domain, remainder taken from reference TRBV7-9 and TRBJ2-5, is DTGVSQNPRHKITKRGQNVTFRCDPISEHNRLYWYRQTLGQGPEFLTYFQNEAQLEKSRLLSDRFSAERPKGSFSTLEIQRTEQGDSAMYLCASSLVGRRQGETQYFGPGTRLLVL.

The V and J genes are TRBV28 and TRBJ2-7; the D gene is possibly TRBD1 (5 bases). CDR3 length: 13 amino acids. The V and J ends lost 3 bases and 5 bases respectively, with 11 bases between them. Germline V gene data show CDR1 as MDHEN and CDR2 as SYDVKM. CDR3 in amino acids: CASSLRLGDEQYF. The CDR3 bases are TGTGCCAGCAGTTTGCGGTTAGGGGACGAGCAGTACTTC.

The chain is built from TRBV7-9 and TRBJ2-2; a weak D match, TRBD1 (6 bases). Germline CDR1 SEHNR, CDR2 FQNEAQ (reference sequence). The CDR3 covers 16 residues. V was trimmed by 2 bases and J by 0 bases, leaving 10 bases between them. CDR3 sequence reads: CASSLLGQANTGELFF. CDR3 nucleotide sequence: TGTGCCAGCAGCTTACTGGGACAAGCGAACACCGGGGAGCTGTTTTTT.

The chain uses TRBV7-8 and TRBJ2-7; 9 bases map to TRBD2. The length of the CDR3 is 18 residues. Germline loops: CDR1 SGHVS, CDR2 FQNEAQ. V trimming: 3 bases; J trimming: 5 bases; junction bases outside the gene matches: 17. The CDR3 nucleotides read TGTGCCAGCAGCTTCCAAATTGGCGGGACTAGCATTCACCACGAGCAGTACTTC. Translation gives CASSFQIGGTSIHHEQYF.

V usage is TRBV6-5 and J usage is TRBJ2-7; D not certain. The CDR3 extends over 12 amino acids. V lost 6 bases, J lost 6 bases, and 12 bases lay in between. Germline V gene lookup returns CDR1 MNHEY and CDR2 SVGAGI. The chain's CDR3 is CASSPSSSEQYF. CDR3 in DNA: TGTGCCAGCAGCCCTTCTTCCAGCGAGCAGTACTTC.

The CDR3 protein is CASSLAGGPFPEQYF. The DNA of the CDR3 is TGTGCCAGCAGCTTAGCGGGAGGGCCCTTCCCCGAGCAGTACTTC. The chain uses TRBV13 and TRBJ2-7; TRBD2 agrees at 8 bases. Trimming at V came to 1 base and at J to 6 bases, leaving 8 bases not matched to a gene. The germline CDR1 and CDR2 sequences are PRHDT and FYEKMQ (reference sequence). CDR3 size: 15 residues.

This chain uses TRBV5-1 with TRBJ2-7; weak D call: TRBD1 (6 bases). The CDR3 totals 14 residues. Germline-derived CDR1 and CDR2 are SGHRS and YFSETQ. The V and J ends lost 4 bases and 0 bases respectively, with 11 bases between them. The DNA of the CDR3 is TGCGCCAGCAGCCTGGGACATAGCTCCTACGAGCAGTACTTC. The encoded protein is CASSLGHSSYEQYF.

This chain uses TRBV12-1 with TRBJ1-5; the DNA was not used to check the table's D call, TRBD1. TRBV12-1 is shown as a pseudogene. The CDR3 sequence is 18 residues long. The CDR3 is CASSARQVLNLGNQPQHF. The CDR3 DNA reads TGTGCCAGCAGCGCCCGACAGGTTTTGAATCTCGGCAATCAGCCCCAGCATTTT.

The chain carries TRBV4-1 and TRBJ2-7; D perhaps matches TRBD1 (6 bases). The CDR3 has 13 residues. Germline V gene data show CDR1 as MGHRA and CDR2 as YSYEKL. V was cut by 0 bases and J by 5 bases, with 8 bases left in between. Here the CDR3 reads CASSQEEGDEQYF. The CDR3 bases are TGCGCCAGCAGCCAAGAAGAGGGGGACGAGCAGTACTTC.

The chain is built from TRBV6-1 and TRBJ2-3, with 7 bases aligning to TRBD2. CDR1 MNHNS and CDR2 SASEGT come from the germline V gene. The V and J ends lost 3 bases and 3 bases, in that order; junction bases with no gene match: 9. This CDR3 is built from 16 residues. CDR3 bases: TGTGCCAGCAGTGACAGACTAGCCGGGGTTACAGATACGCAGTATTTT. Amino acids: CASSDRLAGVTDTQYF.

The chain has TRBV4-2 and TRBJ2-3, with D maybe TRBD2 (6 bases). V shed 1 base and J shed 1 base, with 9 bases lying between them. CDR3 length: 15 residues. Germline V lookup: CDR1 LGHNA, CDR2 YNFKEQ. The CDR3 reads CASSQATRCTDTQYF. The CDR3 DNA is TGTGCCAGCAGCCAAGCGACTAGATGCACAGATACGCAGTATTTT.

This clone has a single count. This rearrangement joins TRBV19 to TRBJ1-1, with 8 bases aligning to TRBD1. Per the germline V gene, CDR1 is LNHDA and CDR2 is SQIVND (reference sequence). Trimming cost V 10 bases and J 8 bases; bases outside gene matches: 3. This CDR3 is built from 10 residues. CDR3 protein: CATRQGEAFF. The CDR3 region has the DNA TGTGCCACCCGACAGGGGGAAGCTTTCTTT.

This chain links TRBV28 with TRBJ2-1, with 7 nucleotides matching TRBD1. The junction had 3 bases not matched to a gene; V was cut back by 2 bases and J by 5 bases. The germline gives CDR1 MDHEN, CDR2 SYDVKM. CDR3 length: 14 amino acids. The DNA of the CDR3 is TGTGCCAGCAGTTTAAGGGGGCCGCACAATGAGCAGTTCTTC. Translating gives CASSLRGPHNEQFF. The complete variable domain, with remaining parts taken from reference TRBV28 and TRBJ2-1, reads DVKVTQSSRYLVKRTGEKVFLECVQDMDHENMFWYRQDPGLGLRLIYFSYDVKMKEKGDIPEGYSVSREKKERFSLILESASTNQTSMYLCASSLRGPHNEQFFGPGTRLTVL.

The genes are TRBV5-6 and TRBJ1-2, with TRBD1 matching over 7 bases. CDR3 length equals 13 residues. The germline V gene encodes CDR1 SGHDT and CDR2 YYEEEE. The ends lost 4 bases at V and 4 bases at J; junction bases unmatched: 4. The CDR3 loop is CASSAGQLYGYTF. CDR3 in DNA: TGTGCCAGCAGCGCGGGACAGCTCTATGGCTACACCTTC. The complete variable domain, with remaining parts taken from reference TRBV5-6 and TRBJ1-2, reads DAGVTQSPTHLIKTRGQQVTLRCSPKSGHDTVSWYQQALGQGPQFIFQYYEEEERQRGNFPDRFSGHQFPNYSSELNVNALLLGDSALYLCASSAGQLYGYTFGSGTRLTVV.

This chain connects TRBV7-2 to TRBJ1-3; no firm D call. This CDR3 contains 15 residues. V was pared by 0 bases and J by 4 bases, with 10 bases between. Germline-derived CDR1 and CDR2 are SGHTA and FQGNSA. CDR3 amino acids: CASSLAMRQGNTIYF. For the CDR3, the DNA is TGTGCCAGCAGCTTAGCGATGAGACAAGGAAACACCATATATTTT.

CDR3 sequence: CASSMEQGLNTEAFF. The CDR3 DNA sequence: TGTGCCAGTAGTATGGAACAGGGTTTGAACACTGAAGCTTTCTTT. The gene calls are TRBV19 and TRBJ1-1; a possible D gene is TRBD1 (6 bases). V gave up 3 bases and J gave up 0 bases, with 11 bases separating them. CDR1 and CDR2 from the germline V gene are LNHDA and SQIVND (reference sequence). CDR3 size: 15 residues.

The V and J genes are TRBV4-1 and TRBJ2-1; 9 nucleotides line up with TRBD2. CDR3 size: 21 residues. Trimming took 4 bases from V and 4 from J; bases not matched to a gene: 23. Germline lookup yields CDR1 MGHRA and CDR2 YSYEKL. The CDR3 sequence is CASSPKPPTSGRLWGYNEQFF. The CDR3 DNA reads as TGCGCCAGCAGCCCCAAACCCCCGACTAGCGGCAGACTTTGGGGATACAATGAGCAGTTCTTC.

The V call is TRBV29-1, the J call TRBJ1-2; 8 bases agree with TRBD1. The CDR3 runs 12 residues. Germline V lookup: CDR1 SQVTM, CDR2 ANQGSEA. The V and J ends lost 3 bases and 8 bases, in that order; junction bases with no gene match: 5. The CDR3: CSVDGQGLGYTF. CDR3 bases: TGCAGCGTTGATGGACAGGGTCTCGGCTACACCTTC.

This chain connects TRBV2 to TRBJ2-1; D gene uncertain. The CDR3 loop spans 14 amino acids. Trimming cost V 0 bases and J 3 bases, with 6 bases left between them. Germline loops: CDR1 SNHLY, CDR2 FYNNEI. The CDR3 DNA reads TGTGCCAGCAGTGAAGCAACACACTACAATGAGCAGTTCTTC. Translation gives CASSEATHYNEQFF.

J is TRBJ2-5 and V is TRBV4-1, with 8 bases fitting TRBD2. The DNA end favors TRBJ2-7, so the J call may be wrong. The CDR3 sequence is 15 residues long. The germline V gene encodes CDR1 MGHRA and CDR2 YSYEKL. The CDR3 region has the DNA TGCGCCAGCAGCCAAGTACTAGCGGAGGGCTACGAGCAGTACTTC. This encodes CASSQVLAEGYEQYF.

This sequence joins TRBV4-3 and TRBJ2-1, with D tentatively TRBD1 (6 bases). This CDR3 is 15 amino acids long. Germline CDR1 LGHNA, CDR2 YSLEER. V lost 4 bases, J lost 2 bases, and 12 bases lay in between. The CDR3 region has the DNA TGCGCCAGCAGCCCGGAAGGGGGACCCTACAATGAGCAGTTCTTC. This gives the protein CASSPEGGPYNEQFF.

Written as DNA, the CDR3 is TGTGCCAGCAGCCTTCGACAGTTCGACGAGCAGTACTTC. This encodes CASSLRQFDEQYF. This sequence joins TRBV7-6 and TRBJ2-7; D might be TRBD1 (5 bases). The CDR3 is 13 residues long. The germline gives CDR1 SGHVS, CDR2 FNYEAQ. The V end lost 5 bases, the J end lost 5 bases, and 13 bases lay between the germline ends.

V usage is TRBV5-4 and J usage is TRBJ2-7, with D possibly TRBD2 on 6 matching bases. In germline, CDR1 is SGHNT, CDR2 YYREEE (reference sequence). The CDR3 extends over 15 amino acids. The ends were cut back, 5 bases at V and 2 bases at J, with 17 bases in the middle. This CDR3 is CASSGAGAGTYEQYF. CDR3 DNA sequence: TGTGCCAGCAGTGGGGCCGGGGCGGGGACCTACGAGCAGTACTTC.

The V and J genes are TRBV11-2 and TRBJ2-7; 10 bases are a match to TRBD1. Germline values: CDR1 SGHAT, CDR2 FQNNGV. The CDR3 has 14 residues. V shed 1 base and J 5 bases; nucleotides not matched to a gene: 2. The CDR3 protein is CASSLAGQGNEQYF. The CDR3 coding sequence is TGTGCCAGCAGCTTAGCGGGACAGGGGAACGAGCAGTACTTC.

The chain couples TRBV5-4 to TRBJ2-5, with a possible D match to TRBD1 (6 bases). V was trimmed by 4 bases and J by 2 bases, leaving 18 bases between them. Per germline, CDR1 SGHNT and CDR2 YYREEE (reference sequence). CDR3 length: 16 residues. This CDR3 is CASSRGQNPLQETQYF. CDR3 coding DNA: TGTGCCAGCAGCCGAGGACAGAACCCCCTACAAGAGACCCAGTACTTC.

The chain uses TRBV7-2 and TRBJ1-4, with a possible D match to TRBD1 (5 bases). The CDR3 covers 15 residues. The germline V gene has CDR1 SGHTA and CDR2 FQGNSA. The V end lost 2 bases, the J end lost 2 bases, and 9 bases lay between the germline ends. The CDR3 here is CASSLYGGTNEKLFF. The CDR3 region has the DNA TGTGCCAGCAGCTTATACGGGGGGACTAATGAAAAACTGTTTTTT.

This chain connects TRBV5-1 to TRBJ1-1; 8 nucleotides line up with TRBD1. The germline CDR1 and CDR2 sequences are SGHRS and YFSETQ. Trimming took 2 bases from V and 4 from J; bases not matched to a gene: 7. The CDR3 spans 15 residues. In DNA, the CDR3 is TGCGCCAGCAGCTTAGGACAGGGATCGACCACTGAAGCTTTCTTT. It translates to CASSLGQGSTTEAFF.